This T cell receptor (beta chain) was captured in a study of blood T cells in healthy people across ages. The CDR3 spans 14 residues. Together with a sample-barcoded 5' primer, a J-beta primer mix was included in a second PCR lasting about 7 to 11 cycles. TCRdb passed the 5' RACE reads through MiXCR, listing each CDR3 protein once. The repertoire holds about 570,000 distinct CDR3 sequences, with about 28% as singletons. These same data were also listed under a study on T cells of mothers and their children. That study reports: Barcodes and 2-4 random nucleotides were added by M1S in the second PCR.

This TCR derives from a boy between 2 and 10 years old in good health. The chain has TRBV12-3 or TRBV12-4 and TRBJ2-5; D gene unclear. The DNA matches TRBJ2-7 better at its end, which makes the J call doubtful. The sequenced material came from blood. CDR3 loop: CASSFDGPGDEQYF. The CDR3 coding sequence is TGTGCCAGCAGTTTCGACGGGCCTGGGGACGAGCAGTACTTC.